Described below is a single TCR beta chain sequence and its context. There is no known antigen for this receptor. Taken from the germline V gene, the CDR1 and CDR2 loops are LGHNA and YNFKEQ. Including the terminal cysteine and phenylalanine, the CDR3 comprises 14 residues. No DNA is recorded. These data belong to a study of monozygotic twins with inflammatory bowel disease (dated by TCRdb to about 2019). Background on the whole study: The full study comprised around 28 monozygotic twin pairs: nine German pairs (four IBD-concordant, five IBD-discordant) and 19 IBD-discordant Danish pairs. Disease-associated traits were sought mainly through comparisons between IBD patients and their genetically identical healthy co-twins within discordant pairs. Each individual had, on average, about 151 000 unique TCRalpha sequences and 181 000 unique TCRbeta sequences available for analysis. The paper's findings and limits, for the study overall: The results gave no support for a single strong signal or clonotype linked to IBD. Because patients received different immunosuppressive treatments, the repertoires may have picked up extra background noise and variability between individuals. The analysis was unable to tell different T cell subtypes apart. TCRbeta repertoire diversity, by inverse Simpson index, was decreased in IBD patients compared with their healthy co-twins. Concordant and discordant twins showed no difference in repertoire similarity, possibly because of limited statistical power. Fewer clonotypes were shared with other individuals by IBD patients than by healthy twins, most markedly in patients showing signs of disease activity.

From each donor, an approximately 2.4 ml peripheral blood sample was drawn into PAXgene tubes and stored at -80 degrees C. Without any T cell sorting, total RNA was extracted from whole blood using the PAXgene blood miRNA kit on an automated QIAcube. Deep TCRalpha and TCRbeta repertoire profiling with unique molecular barcoding was performed on peripheral blood of monozygotic twin pairs concordant or discordant for inflammatory bowel disease. Smoking habits were recorded for all twin pairs, and each individual was classified as a current, former or never smoker. Library generation was performed with 5' RACE. For each TCR library, about 4,000 ng of total RNA was used. cDNA was synthesized with SMARTScribe reverse transcriptase in eight separate reactions per sample. During cDNA synthesis, template switching was used to introduce unique molecular identifiers that contained a 6-nucleotide sample barcode. Two nested PCRs of approximately 16 and 10 cycles amplified the TCRalpha and TCRbeta cDNA, and bead purification followed each PCR. Before amplification, the cDNA was both treated with uracil DNA-glycosylase and purified with the QIAquick PCR purification kit. In the second PCR, Illumina TruSeq-compatible adapters and sample-specific barcodes were added. TapeStation and Qubit were used to check library quality and concentration, and 4 to 6.5 ng of each library went into the pool. Pooled libraries were sequenced on an Illumina HiSeq2500 single-index Rapid Run with 2 x 100 bp reads and custom sequencing primers. As for how the authors treated the data: MiGEC version 1.2.6 was used for UMI-based consensus assembly, which corrected PCR and sequencing errors. V(D)J alignment, clonotype assembly and CDR3 extraction were performed with MiXCR version 2.1.1. To normalise gene usage, clonotype sharing and MAIT/NKT TCR abundance, the analysis used the top 1000, 10 000 and 20 000 clonotypes per sample. After downsampling to 27 000 UMIs, diversity was calculated as the inverse Simpson index using the vegan R package. Paired Mann-Whitney U tests were applied to discordant twin pairs, and Benjamini-Hochberg correction was used for multiple testing. The reads underwent TCRdb reprocessing, giving one record for each CDR3 protein sequence and no DNA. TCRdb's processing, not the authors', yielded these V and J calls. This sample's records show about 380,000 distinct CDR3 sequences. The ten most abundant clones make up 2.5% to 3% of the sample.

The rearranged segments are TRBV4-2 and TRBJ1-1. Sequencing was carried out using blood. This clonotype was obtained from a human donor with ulcerative colitis or Crohn's disease, or a healthy co-twin of an affected twin (not recorded which). The CDR3 region has the sequence CASSLGGTETEAFF.